This TCR beta chain was found in a study of T cells in Graves' hyperthyroidism and ophthalmopathy. Germline V lookup: CDR1 PRHDT, CDR2 FYEKMQ (reference sequence). CDR3 length: 15 residues. This clonotype turned up a few times. Its antigen is still unknown. A junction boundary mismatches the germline segment, possibly from a read error. Amplified regions were TCR beta CDR3 sequences from RNA transcripts. HTBI primers were used for first-round RT-PCR of the TCR CDR3. Each CDR3 protein is one row after TCRdb ran MiXCR on the multiplex PCR reads. The table has 500,000 to 800,000 distinct CDR3 sequences, 45% seen once. Study-wide results and limits: Also found in blood were most expanded thyroid clonotypes above 0.001. Separating ophthalmopathy from stable hyperthyroidism was achieved by a 13 V-J model.

V and J are TRBV13 and TRBJ1-5, with 9 bases lining up with TRBD1. The receptor was derived from an adult man with Graves' disease, either hyperthyroidism or ophthalmopathy (not recorded which). The sequenced sample was peripheral blood or thyroid tissue (not recorded which). The CDR3 protein is CASSLGTGKFQPQHF. CDR3 DNA sequence: TGTGCCAGCAGCCTAGGGACAGGGAAGTTTCAGCCCCAGCATTTT.